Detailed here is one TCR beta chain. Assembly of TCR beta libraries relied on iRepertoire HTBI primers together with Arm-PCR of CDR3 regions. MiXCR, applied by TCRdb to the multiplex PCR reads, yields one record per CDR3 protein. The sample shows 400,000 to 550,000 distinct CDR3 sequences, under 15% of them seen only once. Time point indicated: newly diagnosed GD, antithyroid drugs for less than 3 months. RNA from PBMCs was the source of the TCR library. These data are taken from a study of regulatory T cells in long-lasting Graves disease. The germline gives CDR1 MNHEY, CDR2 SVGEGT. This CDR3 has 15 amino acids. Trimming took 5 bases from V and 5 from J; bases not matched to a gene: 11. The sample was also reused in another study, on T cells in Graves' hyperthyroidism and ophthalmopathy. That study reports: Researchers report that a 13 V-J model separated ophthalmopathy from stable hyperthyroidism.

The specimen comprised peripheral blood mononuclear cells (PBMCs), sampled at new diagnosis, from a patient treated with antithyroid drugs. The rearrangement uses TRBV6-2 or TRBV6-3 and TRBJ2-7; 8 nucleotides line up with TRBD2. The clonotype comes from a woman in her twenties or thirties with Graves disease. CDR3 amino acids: CASSEAAGTSNEQYF. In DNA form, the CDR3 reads TGTGCCAGCAGTGAAGCTGCAGGGACTAGTAACGAGCAGTACTTC.